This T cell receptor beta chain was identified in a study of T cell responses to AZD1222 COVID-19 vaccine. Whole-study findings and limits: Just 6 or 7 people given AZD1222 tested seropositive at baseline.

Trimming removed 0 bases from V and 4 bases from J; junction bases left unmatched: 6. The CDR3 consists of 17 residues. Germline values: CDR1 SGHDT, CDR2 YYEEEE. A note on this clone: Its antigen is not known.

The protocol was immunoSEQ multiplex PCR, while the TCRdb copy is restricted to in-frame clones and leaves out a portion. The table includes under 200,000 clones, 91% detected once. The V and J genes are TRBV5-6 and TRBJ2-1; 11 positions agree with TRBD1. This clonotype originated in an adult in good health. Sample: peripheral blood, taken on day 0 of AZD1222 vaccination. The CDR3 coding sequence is TGTGCCAGCAGCTTGGGGACAGGGGGCATCAAATACAATGAGCAGTTCTTC. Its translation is CASSLGTGGIKYNEQFF.